This T cell receptor beta chain was profiled in a study of blood T cell repertoires in COVID-19. For the study at large: Both acute and convalescent COVID-19 samples were obtained from the United States, Italy and Spain. In each case, the material was cDNA or gDNA derived from T cells, B-cell-depleted T cells, or PBMCs.

In the study's own analysis: Nucleated cell number was recorded as an estimate derived from reference gene primer amplification. Sequencing was performed with immunoSEQ multiplex PCR; in TCRdb, only in-frame clones are kept and a portion is missing. V, J and clone size derive from that table, while D and trimming were established from the DNA sequence. The sample records tens of thousands of clones, 87% being singletons. This CDR3 has 14 amino acids. The V and J ends lost 5 bases and 3 bases respectively, with 13 bases between them. Per the germline V gene, CDR1 is MNHEY and CDR2 is SMNVEV (reference sequence).

Sequencing was done on a sample of peripheral blood. The chain uses TRBV27 and TRBJ2-5, with D perhaps TRBD2 (5 bases). The sequence came from a man aged 60 to 69 with acute or convalescent COVID-19. The CDR3 loop is CASSPRGSEETQYF. The DNA of the CDR3 is TGTGCCAGCAGTCCCCGAGGGAGTGAAGAGACCCAGTACTTC.